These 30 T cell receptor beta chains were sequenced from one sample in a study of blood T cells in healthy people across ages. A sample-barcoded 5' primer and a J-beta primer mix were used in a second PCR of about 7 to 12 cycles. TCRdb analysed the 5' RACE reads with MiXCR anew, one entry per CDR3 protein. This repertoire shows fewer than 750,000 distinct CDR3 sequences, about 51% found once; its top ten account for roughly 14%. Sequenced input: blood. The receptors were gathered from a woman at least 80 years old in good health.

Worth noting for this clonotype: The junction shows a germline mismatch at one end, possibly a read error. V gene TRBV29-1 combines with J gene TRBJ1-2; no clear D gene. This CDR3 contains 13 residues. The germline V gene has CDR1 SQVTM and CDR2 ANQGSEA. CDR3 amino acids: CSVEKESNYGHTF. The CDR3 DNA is TGCAGCGTTGAAAAGGAGTCAAACTATGGCCACACCTTC.

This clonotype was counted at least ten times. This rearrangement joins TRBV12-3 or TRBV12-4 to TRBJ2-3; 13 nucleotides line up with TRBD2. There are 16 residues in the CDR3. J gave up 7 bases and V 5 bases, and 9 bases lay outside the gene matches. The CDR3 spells CASSETSGGLSNTQYF. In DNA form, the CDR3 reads TGTGCCAGCAGTGAGACTAGCGGGGGGCTCTCCAATACGCAGTATTTT.

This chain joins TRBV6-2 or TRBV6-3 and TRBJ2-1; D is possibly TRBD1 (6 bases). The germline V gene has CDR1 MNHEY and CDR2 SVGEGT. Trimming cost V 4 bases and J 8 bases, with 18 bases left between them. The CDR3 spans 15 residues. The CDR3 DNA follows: TGTGCCAGCAGTTTCCCACGGGACATTGGTTATGAGCAGTTCTTC. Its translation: CASSFPRDIGYEQFF.

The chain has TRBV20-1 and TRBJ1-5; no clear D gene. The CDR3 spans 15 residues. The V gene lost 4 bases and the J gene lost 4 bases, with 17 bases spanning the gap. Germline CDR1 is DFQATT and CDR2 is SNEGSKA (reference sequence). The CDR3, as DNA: TGCAGTGCTATTCGGGTCCGGGGATCAAATCAGCCCCAGCATTTT. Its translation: CSAIRVRGSNQPQHF.

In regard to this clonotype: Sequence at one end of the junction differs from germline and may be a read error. CDR3: CAGSSGLAGRGTYNEQFF. The CDR3 nucleotides read TGTGCCGGCAGCTCGGGACTAGCGGGAAGAGGGACCTACAATGAGCAGTTCTTC. V and J are TRBV7-9 and TRBJ2-1; 13 positions match TRBD2. This CDR3 is built from 18 residues. Germline V gene lookup returns CDR1 SEHNR and CDR2 FQNEAQ (reference sequence). The variable domain in full, completed from reference TRBV7-9 and TRBJ2-1, reads DTGVSQNPRHKITKRGQNVTFRCDPISEHNRLYWYRQTLGQGPEFLTYFQNEAQLEKSRLLSDRFSAERPKGSFSTLEIQRTEQGDSAMYLCAGSSGLAGRGTYNEQFFGPGTRLTVL.

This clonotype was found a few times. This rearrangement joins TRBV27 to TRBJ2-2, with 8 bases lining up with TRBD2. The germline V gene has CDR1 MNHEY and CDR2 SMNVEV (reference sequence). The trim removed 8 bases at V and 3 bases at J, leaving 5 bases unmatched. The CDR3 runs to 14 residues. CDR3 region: CASAGGSYTGELFF. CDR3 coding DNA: TGTGCCAGCGCGGGGGGAAGTTACACCGGGGAGCTGTTTTTT.

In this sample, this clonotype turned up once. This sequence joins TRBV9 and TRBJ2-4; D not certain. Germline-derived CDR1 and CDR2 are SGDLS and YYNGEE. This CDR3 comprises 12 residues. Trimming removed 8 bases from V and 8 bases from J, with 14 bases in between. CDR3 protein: CASSPNWDIQYF. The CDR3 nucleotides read TGTGCCAGTAGCCCAAACTGGGACATTCAGTACTTC.

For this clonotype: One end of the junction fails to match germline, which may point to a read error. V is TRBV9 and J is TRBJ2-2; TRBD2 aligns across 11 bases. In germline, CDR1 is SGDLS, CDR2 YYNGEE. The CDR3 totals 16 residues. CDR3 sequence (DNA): TGTGCCGGCAGCGCACCTACTAGCGGGGGAGTAGGGGAGCTGTTTTTT. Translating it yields CAGSAPTSGGVGELFF.

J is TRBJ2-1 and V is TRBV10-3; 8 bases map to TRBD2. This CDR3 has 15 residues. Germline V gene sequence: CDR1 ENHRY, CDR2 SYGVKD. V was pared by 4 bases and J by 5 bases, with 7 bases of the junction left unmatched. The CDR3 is CAISARGGTHNEQFF. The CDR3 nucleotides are TGTGCCATCAGTGCCCGGGGGGGAACTCACAATGAGCAGTTCTTC.

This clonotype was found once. CDR3 bases: TGTGCCAGCAGCCGGGACAGGGACAACATGAACACTGAAGCTTTCTTT. Encoded protein: CASSRDRDNMNTEAFF. The chain is built from TRBV27 and TRBJ1-1, with 9 bases fitting TRBD1. CDR1 is MNHEY, CDR2 SMNVEV, per germline (reference sequence). The CDR3 is 16 residues long. The J segment lost 0 bases and the V segment lost 6 bases, leaving 8 bases of the junction unmatched.

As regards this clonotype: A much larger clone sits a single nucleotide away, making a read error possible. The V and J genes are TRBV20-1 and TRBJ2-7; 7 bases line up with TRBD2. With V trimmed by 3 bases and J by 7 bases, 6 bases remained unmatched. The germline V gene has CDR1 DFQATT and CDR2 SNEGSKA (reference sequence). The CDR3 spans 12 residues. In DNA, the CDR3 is TGCAGTGCTAGGGGGAGCGGGAATGAGCAGTACTTC. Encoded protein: CSARGSGNEQYF.

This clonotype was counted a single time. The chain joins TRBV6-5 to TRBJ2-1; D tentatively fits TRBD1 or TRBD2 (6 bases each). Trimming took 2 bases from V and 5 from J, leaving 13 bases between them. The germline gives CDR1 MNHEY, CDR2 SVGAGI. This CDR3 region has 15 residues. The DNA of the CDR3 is TGTGCCAGCAGTTACGGGGGCGCGGGGAACAATGAGCAGTTCTTC. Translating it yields CASSYGGAGNNEQFF.

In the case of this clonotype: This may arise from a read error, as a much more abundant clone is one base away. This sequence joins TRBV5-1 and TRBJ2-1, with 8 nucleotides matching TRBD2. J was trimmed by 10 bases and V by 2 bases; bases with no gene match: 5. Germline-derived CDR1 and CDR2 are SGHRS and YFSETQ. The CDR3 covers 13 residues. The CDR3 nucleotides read TGCGCCAGCAGCTTTAGCGGGATGGACGAGCAGTTCTTC. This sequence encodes CASSFSGMDEQFF.

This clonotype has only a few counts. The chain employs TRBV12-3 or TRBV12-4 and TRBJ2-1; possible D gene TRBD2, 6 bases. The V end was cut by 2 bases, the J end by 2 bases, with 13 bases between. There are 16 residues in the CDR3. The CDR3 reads CASSLLAPPPYNEQFF. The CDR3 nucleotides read TGTGCCAGCAGTTTACTAGCGCCCCCCCCCTACAATGAGCAGTTCTTC.

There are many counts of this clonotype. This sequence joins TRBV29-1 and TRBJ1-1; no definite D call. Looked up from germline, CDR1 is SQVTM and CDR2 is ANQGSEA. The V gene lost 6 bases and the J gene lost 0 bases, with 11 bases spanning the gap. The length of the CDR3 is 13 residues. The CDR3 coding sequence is TGCAGCGTCGTTCGCTCAGTGAACACTGAAGCTTTCTTT. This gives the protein CSVVRSVNTEAFF.

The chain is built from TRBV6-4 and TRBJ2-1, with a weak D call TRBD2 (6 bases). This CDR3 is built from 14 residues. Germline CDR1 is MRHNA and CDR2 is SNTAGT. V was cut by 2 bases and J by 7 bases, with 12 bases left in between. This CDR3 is CASSDGRDQNEQFF. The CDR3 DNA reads TGTGCCAGCAGTGACGGGCGGGATCAGAATGAGCAGTTCTTC.

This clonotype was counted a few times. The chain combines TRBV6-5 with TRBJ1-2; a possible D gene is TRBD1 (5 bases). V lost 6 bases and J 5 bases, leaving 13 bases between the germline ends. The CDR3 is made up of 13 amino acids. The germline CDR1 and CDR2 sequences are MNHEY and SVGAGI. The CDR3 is CASSPDSKYGYTF. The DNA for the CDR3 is TGTGCCAGCAGCCCCGACAGCAAGTATGGCTACACCTTC.

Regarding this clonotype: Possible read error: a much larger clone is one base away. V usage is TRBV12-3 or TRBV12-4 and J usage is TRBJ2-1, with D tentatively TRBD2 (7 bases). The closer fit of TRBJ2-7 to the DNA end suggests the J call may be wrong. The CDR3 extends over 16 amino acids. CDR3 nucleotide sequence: TGTGCCATAGGGGGGGTCGCGGGAGTAGACTACAATGAGCAGTACTTC. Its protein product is CAIGGVAGVDYNEQYF.

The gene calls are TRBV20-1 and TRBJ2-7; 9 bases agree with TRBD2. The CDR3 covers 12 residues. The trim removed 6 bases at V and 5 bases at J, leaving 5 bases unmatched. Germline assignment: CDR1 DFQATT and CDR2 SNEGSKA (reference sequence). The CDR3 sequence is CSAGLASDEQYF. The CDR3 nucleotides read TGCAGTGCCGGACTAGCGAGTGACGAGCAGTACTTC.

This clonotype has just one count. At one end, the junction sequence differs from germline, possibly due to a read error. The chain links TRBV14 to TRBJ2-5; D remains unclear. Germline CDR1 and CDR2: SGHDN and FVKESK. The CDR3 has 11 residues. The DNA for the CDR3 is TGTGCCAGCAACCAAAAGCAAACCCAGTACTTC. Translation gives CASNQKQTQYF.

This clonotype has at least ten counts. This CDR3 is CATFGQGRGDYGYTF. CDR3 in DNA: TGTGCCACCTTCGGACAGGGGCGAGGGGACTATGGCTACACCTTC. This chain links TRBV24-1 with TRBJ1-2; 9 nucleotides line up with TRBD1. Per the germline V gene, CDR1 is KGHDR and CDR2 is SFDVKD. V lost 9 bases and J lost 3; bases outside the gene matches: 10. The CDR3 contains 15 residues.

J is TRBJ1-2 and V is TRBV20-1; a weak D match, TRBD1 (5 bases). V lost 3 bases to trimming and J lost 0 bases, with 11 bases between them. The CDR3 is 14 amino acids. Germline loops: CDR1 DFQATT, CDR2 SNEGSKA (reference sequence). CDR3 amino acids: CSASRDAANYGYTF. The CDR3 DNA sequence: TGCAGTGCTAGCCGGGACGCGGCTAACTATGGCTACACCTTC.

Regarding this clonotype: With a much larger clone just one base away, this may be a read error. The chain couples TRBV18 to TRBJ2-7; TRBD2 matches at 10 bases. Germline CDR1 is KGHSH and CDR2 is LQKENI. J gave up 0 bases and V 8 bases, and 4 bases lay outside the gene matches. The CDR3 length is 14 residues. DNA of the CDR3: TGTGCCAGCCCTGGACTAGCGGCCTCCTACGAGCAGTACTTC. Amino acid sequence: CASPGLAASYEQYF.

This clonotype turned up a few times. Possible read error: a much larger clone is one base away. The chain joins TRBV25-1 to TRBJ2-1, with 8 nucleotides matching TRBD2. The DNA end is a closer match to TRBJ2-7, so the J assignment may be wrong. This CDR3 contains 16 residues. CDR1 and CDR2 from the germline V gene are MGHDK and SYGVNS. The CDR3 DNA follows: TGTGCCAGCAGTGACTCCCTAGCGGGCTCCTACAATGAGCAGTACTTC. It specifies CASSDSLAGSYNEQYF.

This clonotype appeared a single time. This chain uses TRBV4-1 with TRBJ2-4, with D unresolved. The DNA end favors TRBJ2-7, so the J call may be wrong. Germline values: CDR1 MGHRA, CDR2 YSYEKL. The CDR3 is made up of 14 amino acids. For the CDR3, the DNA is TGCGCCAGCAGCCAAAGAGTATCCGTTTACGAGCAGTACTTC. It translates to CASSQRVSVYEQYF.

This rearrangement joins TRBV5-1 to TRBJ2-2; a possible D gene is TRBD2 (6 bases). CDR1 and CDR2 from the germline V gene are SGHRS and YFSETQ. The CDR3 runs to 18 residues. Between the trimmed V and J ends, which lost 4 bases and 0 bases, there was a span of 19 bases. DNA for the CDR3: TGCGCCAGCAGCGACCCTTTAGGAGGGTCATCGAACACCGGGGAGCTGTTTTTT. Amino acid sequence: CASSDPLGGSSNTGELFF.

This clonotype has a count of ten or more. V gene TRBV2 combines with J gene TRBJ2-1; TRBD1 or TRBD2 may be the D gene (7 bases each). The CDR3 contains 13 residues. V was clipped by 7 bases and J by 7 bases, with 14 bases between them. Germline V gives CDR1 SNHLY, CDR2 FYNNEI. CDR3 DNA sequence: TGTGCCAGCATGCAGGGGGGGTGGAATGAGCAGTTCTTC. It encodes CASMQGGWNEQFF.

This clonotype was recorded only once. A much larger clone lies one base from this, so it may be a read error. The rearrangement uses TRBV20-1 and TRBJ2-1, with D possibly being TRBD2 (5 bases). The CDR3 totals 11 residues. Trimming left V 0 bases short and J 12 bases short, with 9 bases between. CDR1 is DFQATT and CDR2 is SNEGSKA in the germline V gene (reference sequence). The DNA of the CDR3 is TGCAGTGCTAGAGATGTTGCGGGGCAGTTCTTC. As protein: CSARDVAGQFF.

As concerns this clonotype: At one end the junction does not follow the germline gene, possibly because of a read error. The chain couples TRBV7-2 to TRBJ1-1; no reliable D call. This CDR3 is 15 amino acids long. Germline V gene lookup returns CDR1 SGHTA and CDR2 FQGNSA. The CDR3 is CASNLRTSENTEAFF. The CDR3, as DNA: TGTGCCAGCAACTTAAGGACGAGCGAGAACACTGAAGCTTTCTTT.

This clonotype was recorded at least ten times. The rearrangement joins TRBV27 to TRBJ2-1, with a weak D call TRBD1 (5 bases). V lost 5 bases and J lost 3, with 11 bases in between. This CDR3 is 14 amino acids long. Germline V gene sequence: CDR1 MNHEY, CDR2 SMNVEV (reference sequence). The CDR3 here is CASSPTVYYNEQFF. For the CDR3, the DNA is TGTGCCAGCAGTCCGACAGTTTACTACAATGAGCAGTTCTTC.